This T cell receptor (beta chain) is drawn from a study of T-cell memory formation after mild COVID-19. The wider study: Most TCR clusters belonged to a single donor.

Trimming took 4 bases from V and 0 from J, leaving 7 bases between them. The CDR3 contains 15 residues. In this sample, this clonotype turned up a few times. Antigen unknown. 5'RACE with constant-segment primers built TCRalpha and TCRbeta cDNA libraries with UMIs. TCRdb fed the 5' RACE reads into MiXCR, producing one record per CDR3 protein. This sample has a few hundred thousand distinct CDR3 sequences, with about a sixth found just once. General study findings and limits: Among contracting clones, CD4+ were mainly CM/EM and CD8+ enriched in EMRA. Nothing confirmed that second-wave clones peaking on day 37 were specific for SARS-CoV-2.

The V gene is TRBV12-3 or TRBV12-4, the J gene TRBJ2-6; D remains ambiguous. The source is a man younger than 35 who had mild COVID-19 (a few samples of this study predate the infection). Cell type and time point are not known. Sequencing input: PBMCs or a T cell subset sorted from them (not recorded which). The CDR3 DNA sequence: TGTGCCAGCAGTTCTTGGGGCTCTGGGGCCAACGTCCTGACTTTC. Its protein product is CASSSWGSGANVLTF.